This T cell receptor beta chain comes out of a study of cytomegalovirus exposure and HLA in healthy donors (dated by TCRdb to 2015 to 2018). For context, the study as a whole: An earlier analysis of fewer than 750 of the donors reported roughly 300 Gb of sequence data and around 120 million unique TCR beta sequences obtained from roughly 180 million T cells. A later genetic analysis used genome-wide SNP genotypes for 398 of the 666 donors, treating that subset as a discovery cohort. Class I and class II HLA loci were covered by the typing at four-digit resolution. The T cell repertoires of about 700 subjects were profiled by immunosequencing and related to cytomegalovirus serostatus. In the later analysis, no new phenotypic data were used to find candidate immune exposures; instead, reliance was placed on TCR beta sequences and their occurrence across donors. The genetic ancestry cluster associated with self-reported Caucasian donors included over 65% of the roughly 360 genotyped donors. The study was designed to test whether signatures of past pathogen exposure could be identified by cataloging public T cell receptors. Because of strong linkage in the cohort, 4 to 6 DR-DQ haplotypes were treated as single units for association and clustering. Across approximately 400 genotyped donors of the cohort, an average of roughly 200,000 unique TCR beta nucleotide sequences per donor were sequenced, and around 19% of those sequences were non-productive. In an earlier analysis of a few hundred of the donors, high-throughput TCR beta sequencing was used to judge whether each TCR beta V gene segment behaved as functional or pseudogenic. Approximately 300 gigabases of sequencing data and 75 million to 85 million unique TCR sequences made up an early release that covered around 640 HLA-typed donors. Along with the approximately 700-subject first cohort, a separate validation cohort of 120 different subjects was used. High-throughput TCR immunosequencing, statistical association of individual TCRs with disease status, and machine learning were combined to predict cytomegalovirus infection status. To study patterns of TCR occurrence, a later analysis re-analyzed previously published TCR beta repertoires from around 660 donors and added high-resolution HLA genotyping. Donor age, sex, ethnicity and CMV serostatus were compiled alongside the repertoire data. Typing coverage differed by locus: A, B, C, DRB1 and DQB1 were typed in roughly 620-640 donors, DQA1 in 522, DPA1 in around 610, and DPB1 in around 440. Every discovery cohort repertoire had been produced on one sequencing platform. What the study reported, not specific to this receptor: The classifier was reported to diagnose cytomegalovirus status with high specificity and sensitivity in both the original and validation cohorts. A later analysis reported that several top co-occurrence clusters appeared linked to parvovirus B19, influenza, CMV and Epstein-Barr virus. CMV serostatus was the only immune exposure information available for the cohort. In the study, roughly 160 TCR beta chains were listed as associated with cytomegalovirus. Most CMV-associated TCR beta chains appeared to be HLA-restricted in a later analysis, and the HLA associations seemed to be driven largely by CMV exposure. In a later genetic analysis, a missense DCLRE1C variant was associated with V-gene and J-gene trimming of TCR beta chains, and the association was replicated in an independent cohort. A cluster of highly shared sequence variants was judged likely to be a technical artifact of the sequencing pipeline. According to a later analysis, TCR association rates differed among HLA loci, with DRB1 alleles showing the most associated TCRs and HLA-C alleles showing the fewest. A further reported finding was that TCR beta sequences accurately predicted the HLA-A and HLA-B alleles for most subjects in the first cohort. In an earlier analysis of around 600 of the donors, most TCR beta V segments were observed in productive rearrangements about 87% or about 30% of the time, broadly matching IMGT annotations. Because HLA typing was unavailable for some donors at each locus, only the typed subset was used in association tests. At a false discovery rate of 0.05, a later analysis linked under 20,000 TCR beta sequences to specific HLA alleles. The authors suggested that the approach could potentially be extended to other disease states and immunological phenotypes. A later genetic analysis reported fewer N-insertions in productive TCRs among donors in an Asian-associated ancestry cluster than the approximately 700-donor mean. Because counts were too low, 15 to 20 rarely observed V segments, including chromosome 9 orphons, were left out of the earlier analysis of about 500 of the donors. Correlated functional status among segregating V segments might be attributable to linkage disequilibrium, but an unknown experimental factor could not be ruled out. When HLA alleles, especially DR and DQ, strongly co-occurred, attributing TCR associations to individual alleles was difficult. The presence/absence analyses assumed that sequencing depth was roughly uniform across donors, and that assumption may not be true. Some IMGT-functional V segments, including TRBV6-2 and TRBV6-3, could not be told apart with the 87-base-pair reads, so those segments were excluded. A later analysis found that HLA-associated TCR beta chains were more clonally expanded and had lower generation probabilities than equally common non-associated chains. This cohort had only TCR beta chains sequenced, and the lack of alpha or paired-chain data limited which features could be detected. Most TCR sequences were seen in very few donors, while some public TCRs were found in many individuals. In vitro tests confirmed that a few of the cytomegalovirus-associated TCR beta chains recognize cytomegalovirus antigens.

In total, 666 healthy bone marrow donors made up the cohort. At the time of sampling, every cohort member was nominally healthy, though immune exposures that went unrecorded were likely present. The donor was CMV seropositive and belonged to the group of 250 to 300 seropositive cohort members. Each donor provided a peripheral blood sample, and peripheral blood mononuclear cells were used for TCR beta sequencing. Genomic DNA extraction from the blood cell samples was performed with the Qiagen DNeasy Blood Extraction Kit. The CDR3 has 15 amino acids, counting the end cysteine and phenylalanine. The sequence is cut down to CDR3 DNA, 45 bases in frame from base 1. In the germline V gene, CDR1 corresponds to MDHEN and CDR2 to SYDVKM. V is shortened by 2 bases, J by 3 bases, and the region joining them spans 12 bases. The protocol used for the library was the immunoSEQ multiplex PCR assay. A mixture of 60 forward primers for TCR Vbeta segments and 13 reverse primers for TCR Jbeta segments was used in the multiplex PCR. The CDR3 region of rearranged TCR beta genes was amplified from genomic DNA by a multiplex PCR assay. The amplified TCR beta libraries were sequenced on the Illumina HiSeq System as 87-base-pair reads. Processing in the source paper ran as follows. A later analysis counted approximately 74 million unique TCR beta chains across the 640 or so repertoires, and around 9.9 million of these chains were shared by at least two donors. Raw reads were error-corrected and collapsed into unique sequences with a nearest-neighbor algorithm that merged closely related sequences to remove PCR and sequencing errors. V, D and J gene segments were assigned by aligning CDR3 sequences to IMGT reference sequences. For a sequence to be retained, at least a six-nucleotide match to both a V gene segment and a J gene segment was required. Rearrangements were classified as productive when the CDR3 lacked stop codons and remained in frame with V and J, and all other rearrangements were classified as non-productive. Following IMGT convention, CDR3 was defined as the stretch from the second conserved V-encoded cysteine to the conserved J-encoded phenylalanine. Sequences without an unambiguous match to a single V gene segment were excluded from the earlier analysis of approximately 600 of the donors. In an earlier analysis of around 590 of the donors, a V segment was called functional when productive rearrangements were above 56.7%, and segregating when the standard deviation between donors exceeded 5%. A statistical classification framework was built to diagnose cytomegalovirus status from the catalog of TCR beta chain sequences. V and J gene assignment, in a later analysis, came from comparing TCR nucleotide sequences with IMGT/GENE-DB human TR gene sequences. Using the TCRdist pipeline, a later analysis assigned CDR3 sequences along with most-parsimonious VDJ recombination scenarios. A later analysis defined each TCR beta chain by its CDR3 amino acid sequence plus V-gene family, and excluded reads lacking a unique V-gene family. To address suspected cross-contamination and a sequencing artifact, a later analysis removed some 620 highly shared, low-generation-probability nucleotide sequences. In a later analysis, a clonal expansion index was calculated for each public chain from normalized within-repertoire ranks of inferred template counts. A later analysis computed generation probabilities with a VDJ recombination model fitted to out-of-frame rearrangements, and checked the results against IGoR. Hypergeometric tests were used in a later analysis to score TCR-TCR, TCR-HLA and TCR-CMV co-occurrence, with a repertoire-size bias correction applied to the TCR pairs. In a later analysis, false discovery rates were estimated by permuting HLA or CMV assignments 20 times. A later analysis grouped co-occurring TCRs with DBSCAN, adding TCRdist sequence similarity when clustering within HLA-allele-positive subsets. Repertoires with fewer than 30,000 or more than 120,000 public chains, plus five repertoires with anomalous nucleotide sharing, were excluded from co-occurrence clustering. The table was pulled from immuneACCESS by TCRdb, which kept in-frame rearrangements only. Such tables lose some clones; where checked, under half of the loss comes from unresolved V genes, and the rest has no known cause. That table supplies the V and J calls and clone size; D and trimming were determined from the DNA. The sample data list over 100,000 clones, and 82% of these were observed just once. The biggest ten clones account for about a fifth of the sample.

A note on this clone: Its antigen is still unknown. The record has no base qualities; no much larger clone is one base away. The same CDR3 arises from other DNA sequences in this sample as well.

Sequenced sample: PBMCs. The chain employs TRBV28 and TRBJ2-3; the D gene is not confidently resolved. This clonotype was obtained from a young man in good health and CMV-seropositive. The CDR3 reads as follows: CASSLGVRKTDTQYF. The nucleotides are TGTGCCAGCAGTTTAGGCGTCAGGAAGACAGATACGCAGTATTTT. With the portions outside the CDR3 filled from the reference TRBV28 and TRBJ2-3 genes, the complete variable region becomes DVKVTQSSRYLVKRTGEKVFLECVQDMDHENMFWYRQDPGLGLRLIYFSYDVKMKEKGDIPEGYSVSREKKERFSLILESASTNQTSMYLCASSLGVRKTDTQYFGPGTRLTVL.